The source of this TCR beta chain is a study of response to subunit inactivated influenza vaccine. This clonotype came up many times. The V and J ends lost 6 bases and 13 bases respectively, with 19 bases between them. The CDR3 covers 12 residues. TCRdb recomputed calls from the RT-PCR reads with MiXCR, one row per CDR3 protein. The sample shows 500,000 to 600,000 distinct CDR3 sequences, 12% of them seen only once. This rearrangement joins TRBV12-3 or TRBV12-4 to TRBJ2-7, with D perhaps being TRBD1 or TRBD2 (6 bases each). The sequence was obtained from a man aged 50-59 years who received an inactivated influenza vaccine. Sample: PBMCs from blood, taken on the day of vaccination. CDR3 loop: CASSQWGALIYF. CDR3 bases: TGTGCCAGCAGCCAATGGGGGGCTCTTATCTACTTC.